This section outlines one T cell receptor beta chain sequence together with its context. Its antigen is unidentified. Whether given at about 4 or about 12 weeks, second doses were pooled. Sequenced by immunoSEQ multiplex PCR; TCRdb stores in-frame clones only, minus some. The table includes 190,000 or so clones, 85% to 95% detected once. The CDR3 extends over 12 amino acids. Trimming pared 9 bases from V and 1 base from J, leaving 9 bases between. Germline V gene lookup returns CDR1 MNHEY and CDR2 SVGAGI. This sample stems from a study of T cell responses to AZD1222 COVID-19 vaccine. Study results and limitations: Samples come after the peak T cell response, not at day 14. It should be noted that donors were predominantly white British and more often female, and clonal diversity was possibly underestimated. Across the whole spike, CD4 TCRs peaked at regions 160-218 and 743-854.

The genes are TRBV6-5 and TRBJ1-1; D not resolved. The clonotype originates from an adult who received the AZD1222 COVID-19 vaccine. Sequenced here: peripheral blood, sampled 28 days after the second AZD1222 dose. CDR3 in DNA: TGTGCCAGTGGGCAAAGGAACACTGAAGCTTTCTTT. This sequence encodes CASGQRNTEAFF.